The 27 T cell receptor beta chains presented below share a single source sample, sequenced in a study of shared clonotypes between healthy human individuals. The data were produced by immunoSEQ multiplex PCR, yet TCRdb's version contains in-frame clones alone and is incomplete. The sample shows some 500,000 clones, 90% to 96% of them seen only once. Source material: naive CD4+ T cells sorted from blood. Sample subset: CD45RA+ positively selected. The source is a woman aged 30 to 39 in good health.

V is TRBV16 and J is TRBJ2-1; D uncertain. The germline V gene encodes CDR1 KGHSY and CDR2 FQNENV. V dropped 4 bases and J dropped 0 bases, with 19 bases sitting between them. The CDR3 consists of 18 residues. The CDR3: CASSPNVGIGSSYNEQFF. In nucleotides, the CDR3 is TGTGCCAGCAGCCCCAATGTGGGGATTGGCTCCTCCTACAATGAGCAGTTCTTC.

The chain carries TRBV9 and TRBJ2-3; D is perhaps TRBD2 (7 bases). CDR1 and CDR2 from the germline V gene are SGDLS and YYNGEE. Trimming pared 0 bases from V and 2 bases from J, leaving 28 bases between. CDR3 length: 21 residues. The CDR3 spells CASSVEVGGLPRGSFTDTQYF. CDR3 DNA sequence: TGTGCCAGCAGCGTAGAGGTGGGGGGGCTCCCGAGGGGATCCTTCACAGATACGCAGTATTTT.

The CDR3, as DNA: TGTGCCAGCAGCCAAGATGGGACGGATGATCAGCCCCAGCATTTT. Translation gives CASSQDGTDDQPQHF. The J gene is TRBJ1-5, the V gene TRBV4-2; TRBD1 might be the D (5 bases). The ends were cut back, 0 bases at V and 5 bases at J, with 11 bases in the middle. Germline CDR1 reads LGHNA; CDR2 reads YNFKEQ. The CDR3 loop spans 15 amino acids.

The chain couples TRBV7-2 to TRBJ2-7; 9 bases are shared with TRBD1. The CDR3 runs 16 residues. J lost 4 bases, V lost 5 bases, and 12 bases had no gene match. The germline V gene has CDR1 SGHTA and CDR2 FQGNSA. The CDR3 region is CASSRTSGGQGYEQYF. The CDR3 DNA sequence: TGTGCCAGCAGCCGCACCTCGGGGGGACAGGGATACGAGCAGTACTTC.

This clone came up once. The CDR3 DNA reads TGTGCCAGCAGTCCGGAAGAAAGGTCCGGGGAGCTGTTTTTT. It codes for CASSPEERSGELFF. This sequence joins TRBV6-4 and TRBJ2-2; D unresolved. The CDR3 runs 14 residues. Germline lookup yields CDR1 MRHNA and CDR2 SNTAGT. V lost 5 bases and J 6 bases, leaving 13 bases between the germline ends.

The chain uses TRBV27 and TRBJ1-2; 7 nucleotides line up with TRBD1. This CDR3 region has 15 residues. CDR1 is MNHEY and CDR2 is SMNVEV in the germline V gene (reference sequence). Losses at the gene ends were 5 bases for V and 6 bases for J; bases not matched to a gene: 12. Here the CDR3 DNA reads TGTGCCAGCAGTCTTCAGGGGGTACCCCCCCATGGCTACACCTTC. Translation gives CASSLQGVPPHGYTF.

This sequence joins TRBV4-2 and TRBJ2-1; 9 bases match TRBD2. This CDR3 has 17 residues. The junction had 5 bases not matched to a gene; V was cut back by 0 bases and J by 2 bases. CDR1 and CDR2 (germline): LGHNA, YNFKEQ. This CDR3 is CASSQEPSGITYNEQFF. The CDR3 nucleotides read TGTGCCAGCAGCCAAGAACCTAGCGGGATCACCTACAATGAGCAGTTCTTC.

The rearrangement joins TRBV4-1 to TRBJ2-3; 7 nucleotides match TRBD2. The ends lost 1 base at V and 1 base at J; junction bases unmatched: 8. Germline CDR1 reads MGHRA; CDR2 reads YSYEKL. The CDR3 is 17 amino acids. The CDR3 DNA is TGCGCCAGCAGCCAAGTTGGGGGGGAGCGGGGCACAGATACGCAGTATTTT. This gives the protein CASSQVGGERGTDTQYF.

The J gene is TRBJ1-2, the V gene TRBV28, with D perhaps matching TRBD1 (5 bases). Germline V gene sequence: CDR1 MDHEN, CDR2 SYDVKM. The length of the CDR3 is 16 residues. The V end lost 2 bases, the J end lost 8 bases, and 21 bases lay between the germline ends. The CDR3 DNA sequence: TGTGCCAGCAGTTTACGTGGGATCGCGAGGGGCGGAGGCTACACCTTC. It translates to CASSLRGIARGGGYTF.

The chain couples TRBV2 to TRBJ2-7; 10 nucleotides line up with TRBD1. The CDR3 length is 15 residues. The germline gives CDR1 SNHLY, CDR2 FYNNEI. V lost 6 bases to trimming and J lost 6 bases; unmatched junction nucleotides: 11. Written as DNA, the CDR3 is TGTGCCAGCAGAGCCGGGACAGGGGTAGTTTTCGAGCAGTACTTC. Residues: CASRAGTGVVFEQYF.

As concerns this clone: The same CDR3 arises from other DNA sequences in this sample as well. As DNA, the CDR3 is TGCGCCAGCAGCACTGGGACTAGCGAAAGCACAGATACGCAGTATTTT. Encoded protein: CASSTGTSESTDTQYF. The chain joins TRBV5-1 to TRBJ2-3, with 10 bases that match TRBD2. This CDR3 region has 16 residues. V shed 4 bases, J shed 0 bases, and the junction held 5 bases outside the gene matches. From germline, CDR1 is SGHRS and CDR2 YFSETQ. The entire variable domain, with the rest obtained from reference TRBV5-1 and TRBJ2-3, is as follows: KAGVTQTPRYLIKTRGQQVTLSCSPISGHRSVSWYQQTPGQGLQFLFEYFSETQRNKGNFPGRFSGRQFSNSRSEMNVSTLELGDSALYLCASSTGTSESTDTQYFGPGTRLTVL.

The genes are TRBV18 and TRBJ2-5, with D possibly matching TRBD2 (6 bases). The CDR3 has 14 amino acids. Germline CDR1 and CDR2: KGHSH and LQKENI. V lost 6 bases and J 5 bases, leaving 16 bases between the germline ends. In nucleotides, the CDR3 is TGTGCCAGCTCCCGGGACTCCCGCGGGGAGACCCAGTACTTC. It specifies CASSRDSRGETQYF. Using reference TRBV18 and TRBJ2-5 for the parts outside the CDR3, the full variable domain is NAGVMQNPRHLVRRRGQEARLRCSPMKGHSHVYWYRQLPEEGLKFMVYLQKENIIDESGMPKERFSAEFPKEGPSILRIQQVVRGDSAAYFCASSRDSRGETQYFGPGTRLLVL.

The chain carries TRBV28 and TRBJ1-5; maybe TRBD1 (5 bases). The CDR3 covers 15 residues. Trimming removed 6 bases at V and 6 bases at J, with 18 bases between. Germline CDR1 and CDR2: MDHEN and SYDVKM. The CDR3 reads CASRWSPGLSQPQHF. The CDR3 region has the DNA TGTGCCAGCAGATGGTCCCCAGGGTTGAGTCAGCCCCAGCATTTT.

The count of this clone is one. The V gene is TRBV18, the J gene TRBJ1-1; D gene ambiguous. This CDR3 spans 12 amino acids. From germline, CDR1 is KGHSH and CDR2 LQKENI. Trimming took off 2 bases at V and 4 bases at J, with 5 bases between the two ends. CDR3 region: CASSPEGTEAFF. For the CDR3, the DNA is TGTGCCAGCTCACCAGAGGGCACTGAAGCTTTCTTT.

The V gene is TRBV5-6, the J gene TRBJ2-1, with D possibly TRBD2 on 6 matching bases. Germline assignment: CDR1 SGHDT and CDR2 YYEEEE. The CDR3 runs to 16 residues. V was trimmed by 4 bases and J by 4 bases, leaving 18 bases between them. This CDR3 reads CASSLGGLYPYNEQFF. CDR3 coding DNA: TGTGCCAGCAGCCTGGGAGGCCTATACCCATACAATGAGCAGTTCTTC.

The V gene is TRBV5-4, the J gene TRBJ1-2; unclear D gene. The CDR3 consists of 13 residues. Trimming shortened V by 4 bases and J by 0 bases, and 7 bases separated the two germline ends. CDR1 SGHNT and CDR2 YYREEE come from the germline V gene (reference sequence). The CDR3 DNA sequence: TGTGCCAGCAGCCTACACCCTAACTATGGCTACACCTTC. As protein: CASSLHPNYGYTF.

This clone was seen only once. This chain links TRBV11-2 with TRBJ1-1; unclear D gene. V shed 2 bases and J shed 1 base, with 5 bases lying between them. This CDR3 is built from 13 residues. Germline V lookup: CDR1 SGHAT, CDR2 FQNNGV. The CDR3 is CASSLRQNTEAFF. For the CDR3, the DNA is TGTGCCAGCAGCTTAAGACAGAACACTGAAGCTTTCTTT.

This chain links TRBV19 with TRBJ2-5; no definite D call. CDR3 size: 13 residues. The germline V and J ends were trimmed by 3 bases and 4 bases, with 9 bases remaining between them. Germline V gives CDR1 LNHDA, CDR2 SQIVND (reference sequence). DNA of the CDR3: TGTGCCAGTAGTATGTCAGTAGGAGAGACCCAGTACTTC. Encoded protein: CASSMSVGETQYF.

The chain joins TRBV5-1 to TRBJ2-3; perhaps TRBD2 as D (6 bases). Germline CDR1 SGHRS, CDR2 YFSETQ. The ends were cut back, 0 bases at V and 4 bases at J, with 12 bases in the middle. This CDR3 has 15 amino acids. The chain's CDR3 is CASSLVGGNADTQYF. DNA of the CDR3: TGCGCCAGCAGCTTGGTCGGCGGGAATGCAGATACGCAGTATTTT.

The V and J genes are TRBV6-5 and TRBJ1-1; the D is unclear. CDR1 MNHEY and CDR2 SVGAGI come from the germline V gene. V was pared by 6 bases and J by 6 bases, with 17 bases between. This CDR3 comprises 14 residues. CDR3 sequence: CASRNQVGRAEAFF. In DNA form, the CDR3 reads TGTGCCAGCAGGAACCAGGTAGGGAGGGCTGAAGCTTTCTTT.

Only one count was recorded for this clone. Other DNA variants within this sample encode the same CDR3. The gene calls are TRBV5-1 and TRBJ2-3, with TRBD2 matching 7 bases. The CDR3 extends over 14 amino acids. Germline V gene data show CDR1 as SGHRS and CDR2 as YFSETQ. V lost 4 bases and J lost 2; bases outside the gene matches: 4. CDR3 amino acids: CASSPRGDTDTQYF. CDR3 sequence (DNA): TGCGCCAGCAGCCCACGGGGGGACACAGATACGCAGTATTTT.

DNA of the CDR3: TGTGTCAGAAGCTCGGGGACAGGGATCCCCCACGCGGGTCAGCCCCAGCATTTT. This translates into CVRSSGTGIPHAGQPQHF. The V and J genes are TRBV7-5 and TRBJ1-5; the table's TRBD1 call for D was not verified on the DNA. TRBV7-5 is flagged as a pseudogene. CDR3 size: 18 residues.

The chain joins TRBV28 to TRBJ2-5, with D perhaps matching TRBD1 (6 bases). Germline CDR1 reads MDHEN; CDR2 reads SYDVKM. The CDR3 has 16 amino acids. The V gene lost 6 bases and the J gene lost 5 bases, with 22 bases spanning the gap. The CDR3 nucleotides read TGTGCCAGCAGCCACCAGCAATACAGGGTGGGGGAGACCCAGTACTTC. It specifies CASSHQQYRVGETQYF.

This sequence joins TRBV11-2 and TRBJ2-2; 9 positions match TRBD2. The CDR3 loop spans 15 amino acids. After removal of 5 bases from V and 2 bases from J, the junction contained 3 bases not matched to a gene. CDR1 is SGHAT, CDR2 FQNNGV, per germline. Written as DNA, the CDR3 is TGTGCCAGCAGCCAGACTAGCGGCAACACCGGGGAGCTGTTTTTT. It translates to CASSQTSGNTGELFF.

V is TRBV7-7 and J is TRBJ1-5; D might be TRBD1 (5 bases). Looked up from germline, CDR1 is SSHAT and CDR2 is FNYEAQ (reference sequence). Trimming removed 5 bases from V and 5 bases from J, with 19 bases in between. This CDR3 region has 16 residues. The CDR3 reads CASSPRGRNQHQPQHF. CDR3 sequence (DNA): TGTGCCAGCAGCCCTAGGGGAAGGAACCAGCATCAGCCCCAGCATTTT.

The CDR3 DNA is TGTGCCAGCATGGAGTTGGTAGAATCTTCCTATGGCTACACCTTC. This sequence encodes CASMELVESSYGYTF. The gene calls are TRBV6-6 and TRBJ1-2, with D hard to call. The CDR3 spans 15 residues. V shed 7 bases and J shed 4 bases, with 19 bases lying between them. CDR1 is MNHNY, CDR2 SVGAGI, per germline (reference sequence).

The chain has TRBV5-4 and TRBJ2-7; TRBD1 or TRBD2 may be the D gene (5 bases each). The V end was cut by 2 bases, the J end by 0 bases, with 12 bases between. The CDR3 runs 15 residues. Germline-derived CDR1 and CDR2 are SGHNT and YYREEE (reference sequence). CDR3 nucleotides: TGTGCCAGCAGCTTAAGGGACGGCTTCTCCTACGAGCAGTACTTC. Protein: CASSLRDGFSYEQYF.